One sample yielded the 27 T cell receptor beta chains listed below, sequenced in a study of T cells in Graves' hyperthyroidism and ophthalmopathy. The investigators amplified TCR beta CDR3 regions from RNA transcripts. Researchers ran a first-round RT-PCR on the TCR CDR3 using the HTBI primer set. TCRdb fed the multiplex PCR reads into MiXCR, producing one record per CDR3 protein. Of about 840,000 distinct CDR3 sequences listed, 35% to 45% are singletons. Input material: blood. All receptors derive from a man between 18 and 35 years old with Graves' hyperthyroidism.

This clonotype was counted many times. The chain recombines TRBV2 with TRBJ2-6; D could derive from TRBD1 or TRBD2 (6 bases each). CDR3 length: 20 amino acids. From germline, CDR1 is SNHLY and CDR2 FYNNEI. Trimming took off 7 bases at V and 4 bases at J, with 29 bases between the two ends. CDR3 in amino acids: CASITRRWGASNPGANVLTF. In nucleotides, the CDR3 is TGTGCCAGCATCACCCGGAGGTGGGGGGCGTCGAACCCCGGGGCCAACGTCCTGACTTTC.

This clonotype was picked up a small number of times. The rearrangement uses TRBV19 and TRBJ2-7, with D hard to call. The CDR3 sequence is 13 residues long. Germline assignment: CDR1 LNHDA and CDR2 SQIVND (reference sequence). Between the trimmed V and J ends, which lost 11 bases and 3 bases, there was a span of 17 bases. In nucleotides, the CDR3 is TGTGCCGTAAGGGCCGTGATAAACTACGAGCAGTACTTC. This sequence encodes CAVRAVINYEQYF.

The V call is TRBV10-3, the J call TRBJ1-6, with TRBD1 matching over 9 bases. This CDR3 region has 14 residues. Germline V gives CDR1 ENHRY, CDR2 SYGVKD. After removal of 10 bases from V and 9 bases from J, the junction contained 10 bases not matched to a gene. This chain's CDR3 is CATGTGQESSPLHF. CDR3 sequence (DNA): TGTGCCACCGGGACAGGGCAGGAAAGTTCACCCCTCCACTTT.

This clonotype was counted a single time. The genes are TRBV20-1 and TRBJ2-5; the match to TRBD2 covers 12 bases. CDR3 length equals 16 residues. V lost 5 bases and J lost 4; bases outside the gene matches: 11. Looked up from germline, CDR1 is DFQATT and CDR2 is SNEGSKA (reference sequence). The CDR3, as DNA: TGCAGTGCTTACCTGACTAGCGGGAGTTTCAGAGAGACCCAGTACTTC. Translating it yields CSAYLTSGSFRETQYF.

The CDR3 sequence is CSVDPRGYGYTF. In nucleotides, the CDR3 is TGCAGCGTTGATCCCAGGGGCTATGGCTACACCTTC. This chain links TRBV29-1 with TRBJ1-2; weak D call: TRBD1 (6 bases). Trimming took off 3 bases at V and 4 bases at J, with 9 bases between the two ends. Germline-derived CDR1 and CDR2 are SQVTM and ANQGSEA. This CDR3 region has 12 residues.

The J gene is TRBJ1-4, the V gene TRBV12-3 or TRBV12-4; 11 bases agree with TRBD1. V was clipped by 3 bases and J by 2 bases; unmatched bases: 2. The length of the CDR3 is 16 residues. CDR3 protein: CASSFGQGATNEKLFF. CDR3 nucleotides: TGTGCCAGCAGTTTCGGACAGGGGGCGACTAATGAAAAACTGTTTTTT.

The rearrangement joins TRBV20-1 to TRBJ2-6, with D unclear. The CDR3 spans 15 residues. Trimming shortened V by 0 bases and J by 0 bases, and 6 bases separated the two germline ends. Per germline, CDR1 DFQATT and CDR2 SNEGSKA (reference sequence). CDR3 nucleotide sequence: TGCAGTGCTAGAGATTCCATCTCTGGGGCCAACGTCCTGACTTTC. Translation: CSARDSISGANVLTF.

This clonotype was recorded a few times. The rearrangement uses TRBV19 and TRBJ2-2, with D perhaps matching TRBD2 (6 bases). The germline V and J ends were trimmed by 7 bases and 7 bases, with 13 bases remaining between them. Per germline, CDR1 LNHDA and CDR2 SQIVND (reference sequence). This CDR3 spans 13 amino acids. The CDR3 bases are TGTGCCAGTACGCAGGGAGGAGGCGGGGAGCTGTTTTTT. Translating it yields CASTQGGGGELFF.

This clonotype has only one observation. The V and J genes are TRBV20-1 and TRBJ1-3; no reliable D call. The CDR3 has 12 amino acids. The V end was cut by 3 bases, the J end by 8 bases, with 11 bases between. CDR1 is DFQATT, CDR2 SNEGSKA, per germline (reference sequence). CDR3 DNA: TGCAGTGCTAGGGACTCCTGGCACACCATATATTTT. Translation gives CSARDSWHTIYF.

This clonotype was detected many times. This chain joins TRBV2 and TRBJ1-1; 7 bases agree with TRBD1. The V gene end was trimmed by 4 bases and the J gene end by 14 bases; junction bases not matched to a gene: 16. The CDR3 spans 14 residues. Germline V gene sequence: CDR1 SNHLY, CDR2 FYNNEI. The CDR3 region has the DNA TGTGCCAGCAGTGCGGACAGGAAGGGACTCGGGGAATTCTTT. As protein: CASSADRKGLGEFF. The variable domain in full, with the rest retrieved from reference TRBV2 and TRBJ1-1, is EPEVTQTPSHQVTQMGQEVILRCVPISNHLYFYWYRQILGQKVEFLVSFYNNEISEKSEIFDDQFSVERPDGSNFTLKIRSTKLEDSAMYFCASSADRKGLGEFFGQGTRLTVV.

The CDR3 DNA reads TGTGCCAGCAGCTTAGTATTAGTGGCCGGGGAGCTGTTTTTT. Translating gives CASSLVLVAGELFF. The J gene is TRBJ2-2, the V gene TRBV7-6; D uncertain. The CDR3 runs to 14 residues. Germline V gene data show CDR1 as SGHVS and CDR2 as FNYEAQ. The V gene lost 1 base and the J gene lost 6 bases, with 9 bases spanning the gap.

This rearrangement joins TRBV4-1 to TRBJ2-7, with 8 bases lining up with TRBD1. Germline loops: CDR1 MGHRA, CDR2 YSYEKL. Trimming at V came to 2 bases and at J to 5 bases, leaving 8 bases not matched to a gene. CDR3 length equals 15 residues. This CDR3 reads CASSQRTGFSDEQYF. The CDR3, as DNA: TGCGCCAGCAGCCAAAGGACAGGGTTCTCTGACGAGCAGTACTTC.

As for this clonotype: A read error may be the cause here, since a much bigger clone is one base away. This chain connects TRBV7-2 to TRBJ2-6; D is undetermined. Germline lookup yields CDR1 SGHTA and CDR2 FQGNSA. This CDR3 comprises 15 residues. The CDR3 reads CASSTRPLWASVLTF. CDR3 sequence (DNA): TGTGCCAGTAGTACCAGGCCACTCTGGGCCAGCGTCCTGACTTTC.

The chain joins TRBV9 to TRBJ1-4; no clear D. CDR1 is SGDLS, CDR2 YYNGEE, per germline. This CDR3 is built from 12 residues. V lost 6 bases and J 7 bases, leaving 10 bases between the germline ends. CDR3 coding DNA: TGTGCCAGCACCAGAAGGGTTGAAAAACTGTTTTTT. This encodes CASTRRVEKLFF.

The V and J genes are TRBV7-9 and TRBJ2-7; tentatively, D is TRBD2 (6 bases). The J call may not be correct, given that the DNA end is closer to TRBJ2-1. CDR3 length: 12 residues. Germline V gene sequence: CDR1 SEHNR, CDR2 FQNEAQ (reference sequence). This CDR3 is CASSYWRDEQFF. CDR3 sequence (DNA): TGTGCCAGCAGCTATTGGAGGGATGAGCAGTTCTTC.

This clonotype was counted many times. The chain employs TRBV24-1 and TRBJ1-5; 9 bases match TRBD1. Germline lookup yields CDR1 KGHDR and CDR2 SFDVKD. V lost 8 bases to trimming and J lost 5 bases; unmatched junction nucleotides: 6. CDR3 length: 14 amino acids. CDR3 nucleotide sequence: TGTGCCACCAACCGGACAGGGGATGATCAGCCCCAGCATTTT. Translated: CATNRTGDDQPQHF.

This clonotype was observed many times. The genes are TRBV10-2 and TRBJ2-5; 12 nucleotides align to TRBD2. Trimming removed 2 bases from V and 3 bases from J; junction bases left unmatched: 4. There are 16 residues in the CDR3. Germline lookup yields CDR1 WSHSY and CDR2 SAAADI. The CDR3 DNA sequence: TGCGCCAGCAGTGAGCTCCGACTAGCGGGGGAAGAGACCCAGTACTTC. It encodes CASSELRLAGEETQYF.

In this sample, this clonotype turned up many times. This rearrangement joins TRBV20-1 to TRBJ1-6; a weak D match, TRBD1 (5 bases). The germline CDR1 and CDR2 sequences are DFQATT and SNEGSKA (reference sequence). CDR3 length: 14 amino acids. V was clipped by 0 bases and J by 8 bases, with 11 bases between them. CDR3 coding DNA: TGCAGTGCTAGAGAGGGACGGAACGATTCACCCCTCCACTTT. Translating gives CSAREGRNDSPLHF.

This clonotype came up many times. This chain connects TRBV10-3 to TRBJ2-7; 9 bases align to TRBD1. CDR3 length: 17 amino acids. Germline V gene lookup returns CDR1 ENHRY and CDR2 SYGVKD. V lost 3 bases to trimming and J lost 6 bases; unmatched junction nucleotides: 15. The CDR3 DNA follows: TGTGCCATCAGTGACCCCCAAGGGGACAGGGCAATGGCCGAGCAGTACTTC. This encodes CAISDPQGDRAMAEQYF.

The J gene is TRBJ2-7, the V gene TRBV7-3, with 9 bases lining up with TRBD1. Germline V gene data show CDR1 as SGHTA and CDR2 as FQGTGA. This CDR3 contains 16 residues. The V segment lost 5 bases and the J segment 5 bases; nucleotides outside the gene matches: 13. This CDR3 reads CASSLTPGQGKDEQYF. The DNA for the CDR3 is TGTGCCAGCAGCCTCACCCCGGGACAGGGAAAGGACGAGCAGTACTTC.

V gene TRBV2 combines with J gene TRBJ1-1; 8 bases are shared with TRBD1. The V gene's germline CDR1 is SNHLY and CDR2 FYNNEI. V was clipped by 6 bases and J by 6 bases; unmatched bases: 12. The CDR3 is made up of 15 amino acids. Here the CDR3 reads CASSVSPGQVAEAFF. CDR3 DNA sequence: TGTGCCAGCAGCGTATCTCCGGGACAGGTAGCTGAAGCTTTCTTT.

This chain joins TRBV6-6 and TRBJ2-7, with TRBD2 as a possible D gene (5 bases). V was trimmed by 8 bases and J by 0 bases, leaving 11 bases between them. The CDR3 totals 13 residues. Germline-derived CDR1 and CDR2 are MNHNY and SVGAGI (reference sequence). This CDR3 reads CASRPGISYEQYF. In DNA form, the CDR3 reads TGTGCCAGCCGCCCGGGGATCTCCTACGAGCAGTACTTC.

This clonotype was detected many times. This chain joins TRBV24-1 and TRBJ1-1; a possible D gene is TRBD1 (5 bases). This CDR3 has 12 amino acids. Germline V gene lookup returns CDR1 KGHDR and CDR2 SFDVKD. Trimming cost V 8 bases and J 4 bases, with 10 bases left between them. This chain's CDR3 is CATMGGTTEAFF. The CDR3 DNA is TGTGCCACCATGGGGGGGACCACTGAAGCTTTCTTT.

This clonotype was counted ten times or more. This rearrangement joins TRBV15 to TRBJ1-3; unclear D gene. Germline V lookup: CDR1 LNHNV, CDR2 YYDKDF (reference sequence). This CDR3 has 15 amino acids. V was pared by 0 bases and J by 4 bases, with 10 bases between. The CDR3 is CATSRDRGDGNTIYF. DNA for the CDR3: TGTGCCACCAGCAGAGATCGGGGTGACGGAAACACCATATATTTT. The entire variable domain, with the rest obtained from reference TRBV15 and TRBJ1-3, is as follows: DAMVIQNPRYQVTQFGKPVTLSCSQTLNHNVMYWYQQKSSQAPKLLFHYYDKDFNNEADTPDNFQSRRPNTSFCFLDIRSPGLGDTAMYLCATSRDRGDGNTIYFGEGSWLTVV.

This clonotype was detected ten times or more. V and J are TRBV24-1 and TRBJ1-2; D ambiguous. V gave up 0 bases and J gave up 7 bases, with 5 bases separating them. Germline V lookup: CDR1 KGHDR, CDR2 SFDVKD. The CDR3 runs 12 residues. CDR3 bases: TGTGCCACCAGTGATTTGCGCGGTGGCTACACCTTC. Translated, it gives CATSDLRGGYTF.

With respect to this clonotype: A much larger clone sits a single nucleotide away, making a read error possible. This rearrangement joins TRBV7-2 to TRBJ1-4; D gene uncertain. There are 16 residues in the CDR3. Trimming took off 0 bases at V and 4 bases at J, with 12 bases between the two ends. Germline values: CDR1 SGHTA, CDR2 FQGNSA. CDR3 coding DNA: TGTACCAGCAGCTTAGCTGTGACGGAACTTAATGAAAAACTGTTTTTT. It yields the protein CTSSLAVTELNEKLFF.

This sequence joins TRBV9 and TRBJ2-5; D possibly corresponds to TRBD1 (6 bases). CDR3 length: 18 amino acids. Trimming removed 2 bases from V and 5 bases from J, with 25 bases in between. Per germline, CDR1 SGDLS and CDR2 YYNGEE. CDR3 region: CASSVATGPGASIETQYF. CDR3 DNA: TGTGCCAGCAGCGTGGCTACAGGGCCCGGGGCTAGTATCGAGACCCAGTACTTC.